These 29 T cell receptor beta chains were sequenced from one sample in a study of early T cells in non-severe SARS-CoV-2 infection. TCRdb redid the calling of the 5' RACE reads with MiXCR, one entry per CDR3 protein. This table has roughly 80,000 distinct CDR3 sequences, about 11% appearing once. The sample consisted of whole blood, taken at baseline. These receptors were obtained from an adult who was a healthcare worker with PCR-confirmed SARS-CoV-2 infection or an uninfected control (not recorded which).

This clonotype was recorded at least ten times. The gene calls are TRBV9 and TRBJ2-1, with D unclear. Germline lookup yields CDR1 SGDLS and CDR2 YYNGEE. V lost 0 bases, J lost 2 bases, and 9 bases lay in between. The CDR3 runs 15 residues. CDR3 bases: TGTGCCAGCAGCGTAGTTGGCGTAACCTACAATGAGCAGTTCTTC. The encoded protein is CASSVVGVTYNEQFF.

This clonotype has only a few counts. The gene calls are TRBV5-5 and TRBJ1-1; TRBD1 aligns across 7 bases. The CDR3 contains 15 residues. Looked up from germline, CDR1 is SGHKS and CDR2 is YYEKEE (reference sequence). Trimming removed 5 bases from V and 0 bases from J; junction bases left unmatched: 7. CDR3 sequence (DNA): TGTGCCAGCAGGCTCTCGACAGGGTTGAACACTGAAGCTTTCTTT. It encodes CASRLSTGLNTEAFF.

V usage is TRBV5-6 and J usage is TRBJ1-6; D call uncertain. The CDR3 covers 15 residues. V was shortened by 4 bases and J by 3 bases, with 11 bases between the two germline ends. The germline gives CDR1 SGHDT, CDR2 YYEEEE. Here the CDR3 reads CASSRVASYNSPLHF. The CDR3 DNA follows: TGTGCCAGCAGCAGAGTAGCTAGCTATAATTCACCCCTCCACTTT. Full variable domain (missing parts from reference TRBV5-6 and TRBJ1-6): DAGVTQSPTHLIKTRGQQVTLRCSPKSGHDTVSWYQQALGQGPQFIFQYYEEEERQRGNFPDRFSGHQFPNYSSELNVNALLLGDSALYLCASSRVASYNSPLHFGNGTRLTVT.

Of note for this clonotype: At one boundary the junction diverges from the germline segment, which might be a read error. The V gene is TRBV6-2 or TRBV6-3, the J gene TRBJ2-7; 9 bases are a match to TRBD1. CDR3 length: 14 residues. Germline CDR1 and CDR2: MNHEY and SVGEGT. CDR3 nucleotide sequence: TGTGCCAGCAGAGAAGGACAGGGGTCCTCCGAGCAGTACTTC. As protein: CASREGQGSSEQYF.

On this clonotype: Given the absence of the conserved phenylalanine or tryptophan at the CDR3 end, a read error is likely. This rearrangement joins TRBV12-3 or TRBV12-4 to TRBJ2-1, with 9 bases lining up with TRBD1. The CDR3 length is 14 residues. After removal of 3 bases from V and 9 bases from J, the junction contained 6 bases not matched to a gene. CDR3 DNA: TGTGCCAGCAGTTTCCCAACAGGGGGCACTGAGCAGTTCTCC. Its protein product is CASSFPTGGTEQFS.

The chain combines TRBV7-8 with TRBJ2-5; D assignment may be TRBD1 or TRBD2 (5 bases each). Germline CDR1 reads SGHVS; CDR2 reads FQNEAQ. This CDR3 spans 14 amino acids. V lost 4 bases, J lost 3 bases, and 12 bases lay in between. The CDR3 nucleotides read TGTGCCAGCAGCTACCGGGACCACGAAGAGACCCAGTACTTC. Encoded protein: CASSYRDHEETQYF. Full variable domain (remainder filled in from reference TRBV7-8 and TRBJ2-5): GAGVSQSPRYKVAKRGQDVALRCDPISGHVSLFWYQQALGQGPEFLTYFQNEAQLDKSGLPSDRFFAERPEGSVSTLKIQRTQQEDSAVYLCASSYRDHEETQYFGPGTRLLVL.

CDR3: CSGRTGSNEQFF. The CDR3 DNA reads as TGCAGCGGTCGGACAGGGTCGAATGAGCAGTTCTTC. The rearrangement links TRBV29-1 to TRBJ2-1; the match to TRBD1 covers 8 bases. J was trimmed by 7 bases and V by 7 bases; bases with no gene match: 6. CDR1 is SQVTM, CDR2 ANQGSEA, per germline. The CDR3 has 12 residues.

This clonotype was counted a few times. Here the CDR3 DNA reads TGTGCCAGCAGCCCGAGGTTTGGATTGGAGCAGTATTTT. This gives the protein CASSPRFGLEQYF. The gene calls are TRBV3-1 and TRBJ2-3; D call uncertain. V lost 4 bases to trimming and J lost 11 bases, with 16 bases between them. This CDR3 comprises 13 residues. CDR1 and CDR2 (germline): LGHDT, YNNKEL (reference sequence).

Only a few counts were recorded for this clonotype. The rearrangement uses TRBV28 and TRBJ2-3, with 13 bases matching TRBD2. The CDR3 covers 19 residues. Germline values: CDR1 MDHEN, CDR2 SYDVKM. J lost 4 bases, V lost 1 base, and 11 bases had no gene match. The CDR3 DNA follows: TGTGCCAGCAGTTTATTATCGCTGGGACTAGCGGGGAGGTCAGATACGCAGTATTTT. Residues: CASSLLSLGLAGRSDTQYF.

This clonotype came up a few times. The rearrangement uses TRBV7-9 and TRBJ1-3; D is unclear. The V gene lost 4 bases and the J gene lost 0 bases, with 13 bases spanning the gap. Germline CDR1 and CDR2: SEHNR and FQNEAQ (reference sequence). The CDR3 consists of 16 residues. Here the CDR3 reads CASSSAGFPSGNTIYF. CDR3 nucleotide sequence: TGTGCCAGCAGCTCAGCGGGGTTTCCCTCTGGAAACACCATATATTTT.

This clonotype was seen many times. This chain's CDR3 is CATGDRGSYNEQFF. The CDR3 nucleotides are TGTGCCACCGGCGACAGGGGGTCGTACAATGAGCAGTTCTTC. This chain uses TRBV6-6 with TRBJ2-1, with 9 bases matching TRBD1. The CDR3 contains 14 residues. Germline CDR1 reads MNHNY; CDR2 reads SVGAGI (reference sequence). The V and J ends lost 10 bases and 4 bases, in that order; junction bases with no gene match: 8.

This clonotype was observed a single time. The chain joins TRBV12-3 or TRBV12-4 to TRBJ1-1; no reliable D call. The V and J ends lost 7 bases and 10 bases respectively, with 13 bases between them. The CDR3 contains 11 residues. Here the CDR3 reads CASTLGRGAFF. The CDR3 bases are TGTGCCAGCACCCTCGGACGGGGAGCTTTCTTT.

This clonotype was counted between two and nine times. This sequence joins TRBV29-1 and TRBJ2-2; maybe TRBD1 (5 bases). The CDR3 is made up of 11 amino acids. The V and J ends lost 3 bases and 7 bases respectively, with 6 bases between them. CDR1 is SQVTM and CDR2 is ANQGSEA in the germline V gene. CDR3 in amino acids: CSVETVGELFF. CDR3 nucleotides: TGCAGCGTTGAGACAGTCGGGGAGCTGTTTTTT.

This clonotype came up many times. The rearrangement uses TRBV27 and TRBJ1-2, with 7 bases fitting TRBD1. Germline CDR1 and CDR2: MNHEY and SMNVEV (reference sequence). Germline trimming cut 6 bases from V and 8 bases from J; bases unmatched to any gene: 9. The CDR3 covers 13 residues. CDR3 in amino acids: CASSPQGRRGYTF. CDR3 sequence (DNA): TGTGCCAGCAGCCCACAGGGGCGGCGAGGCTACACCTTC.

This clonotype showed up just a few times. The chain couples TRBV12-3 or TRBV12-4 to TRBJ1-1; TRBD1 matches at 7 bases. This CDR3 comprises 14 residues. J was trimmed by 2 bases and V by 6 bases; bases with no gene match: 6. The CDR3, as DNA: TGTGCCAGCAGGAATACAGGGGTTAACACTGAAGCTTTCTTT. It codes for CASRNTGVNTEAFF.

Regarding this clonotype: At one end, the junction sequence differs from germline, possibly due to a read error. This rearrangement joins TRBV20-1 to TRBJ1-1, with no clear D. Germline-derived CDR1 and CDR2 are DFQATT and SNEGSKA (reference sequence). The CDR3 contains 12 residues. The CDR3 DNA reads as TGCAGTGCTAACCCAAAATTCACTCAAGCTTTCTTT. Translated, it gives CSANPKFTQAFF.

The sample holds a few counts of this clonotype. The gene calls are TRBV5-5 and TRBJ1-1, with D possibly TRBD1 on 5 matching bases. Trimming took 3 bases from V and 4 from J, leaving 16 bases between them. Germline V gene sequence: CDR1 SGHKS, CDR2 YYEKEE (reference sequence). The CDR3 contains 15 residues. The CDR3 DNA reads TGTGCCAGCAGCTCCCCCACAGGTATGGGCACTGAAGCTTTCTTT. This gives the protein CASSSPTGMGTEAFF.

The chain has TRBV20-1 and TRBJ2-1, with D tentatively TRBD1 (7 bases). Trimming took off 7 bases at V and 9 bases at J, with 19 bases between the two ends. Germline V lookup: CDR1 DFQATT, CDR2 SNEGSKA (reference sequence). The length of the CDR3 is 13 residues. The CDR3 sequence: CSGGDREASEQFF. CDR3 bases: TGCAGTGGGGGAGACAGGGAGGCATCTGAGCAGTTCTTC.

A few counts support this clonotype. The V gene is TRBV20-1, the J gene TRBJ2-7, with TRBD1 matching 11 bases. CDR3 length: 14 amino acids. The J segment lost 4 bases and the V segment lost 6 bases, leaving 8 bases of the junction unmatched. Germline CDR1 is DFQATT and CDR2 is SNEGSKA (reference sequence). DNA of the CDR3: TGCAGTGCCGGTCACGGGACAGGGGGGTACGAGCAGTACTTC. This encodes CSAGHGTGGYEQYF.

This clonotype was counted a few times. The gene calls are TRBV2 and TRBJ2-7, with D possibly TRBD1 on 7 matching bases. CDR1 and CDR2 (germline): SNHLY, FYNNEI. The CDR3 extends over 12 amino acids. The V end lost 8 bases, the J end lost 3 bases, and 11 bases lay between the germline ends. CDR3 sequence (DNA): TGTGCCAGCGGCGGGGACAGCTACGAGCAGTACTTC. Translating it yields CASGGDSYEQYF.

This clonotype was seen more than once but under ten times. J is TRBJ2-3 and V is TRBV6-5; D is undetermined. Trimming cost V 0 bases and J 4 bases, with 11 bases left between them. CDR1 is MNHEY, CDR2 SVGAGI, per germline. The CDR3 contains 15 residues. The CDR3 sequence is CASSYSPGSPDTQYF. The CDR3 DNA is TGTGCCAGCAGTTACTCGCCGGGTTCCCCAGATACGCAGTATTTT.

With respect to this clonotype: The junction differs from germline at one of its ends, possibly a read error. The chain combines TRBV5-4 with TRBJ2-2; D possibly corresponds to TRBD1 (5 bases). Per germline, CDR1 SGHNT and CDR2 YYREEE (reference sequence). CDR3 size: 15 residues. CDR3 sequence: CASSPDIWNIGELFF. The CDR3 DNA is TGTGCCAGCAGCCCGGACATCTGGAACATCGGGGAGCTGTTTTTT.

The chain carries TRBV12-3 or TRBV12-4 and TRBJ2-2, with unresolved D. This CDR3 has 12 residues. Trimming stripped 7 bases from V and 1 base from J, with 4 bases between. This chain's CDR3 is CASKLNTGELFF. The CDR3 DNA follows: TGTGCCAGCAAGCTGAACACCGGGGAGCTGTTTTTT.

The rearrangement uses TRBV6-1 and TRBJ2-6, with TRBD1 identical over 10 bases. The CDR3 runs 17 residues. Germline V gene data show CDR1 as MNHNS and CDR2 as SASEGT. J lost 0 bases, V lost 8 bases, and 7 bases had no gene match. The chain's CDR3 is CASVGGQGSSGANVLTF. The CDR3 bases are TGTGCCAGCGTCGGGGGACAGGGGAGCTCTGGGGCCAACGTCCTGACTTTC.

The table lists this clonotype with a few counts. The V and J genes are TRBV25-1 and TRBJ1-3; D uncertain. Germline values: CDR1 MGHDK, CDR2 SYGVNS. V lost 3 bases and J 0 bases, leaving 12 bases between the germline ends. The CDR3 totals 16 residues. CDR3 DNA sequence: TGTGCCAGCAGTGATGGTCCGGCGAGCTCTGGAAACACCATATATTTT. This translates into CASSDGPASSGNTIYF.

This clonotype has just a few counts. This chain joins TRBV18 and TRBJ2-2; weak D call: TRBD1 (6 bases). Per germline, CDR1 KGHSH and CDR2 LQKENI. Trimming removed 3 bases at V and 4 bases at J, with 9 bases between. This CDR3 is 14 amino acids long. The CDR3 nucleotides are TGTGCCAGCTCACCTCAGGGGAGCACCGGGGAGCTGTTTTTT. This sequence encodes CASSPQGSTGELFF. The full variable domain, its missing parts supplied by reference TRBV18 and TRBJ2-2, is NAGVMQNPRHLVRRRGQEARLRCSPMKGHSHVYWYRQLPEEGLKFMVYLQKENIIDESGMPKERFSAEFPKEGPSILRIQQVVRGDSAAYFCASSPQGSTGELFFGEGSRLTVL.

In its sample, this clonotype was seen many times. J is TRBJ2-1 and V is TRBV3-1; 10 nucleotides line up with TRBD2. The V gene end was trimmed by 1 base and the J gene end by 2 bases; junction bases not matched to a gene: 8. Germline lookup yields CDR1 LGHDT and CDR2 YNNKEL (reference sequence). The CDR3 runs 18 residues. The CDR3 reads CASSQVPSGGAPYNEQFF. The CDR3 DNA sequence: TGTGCCAGCAGCCAAGTGCCTAGCGGGGGCGCTCCCTACAATGAGCAGTTCTTC.

The table lists this clonotype with a few counts. This chain connects TRBV20-1 to TRBJ1-5, with 8 positions matching TRBD1. V lost 6 bases and J lost 3; bases outside the gene matches: 4. The germline V gene has CDR1 DFQATT and CDR2 SNEGSKA (reference sequence). CDR3 length equals 13 residues. In DNA form, the CDR3 reads TGCAGTGCCAGGACAGGGCTCAATCAGCCCCAGCATTTT. It translates to CSARTGLNQPQHF.

As concerns this clonotype: A much larger clone sits a single nucleotide away, making a read error possible. The V and J genes are TRBV27 and TRBJ2-7; D is uncertain. Deletions cut 11 bases from V and 1 base from J, with 15 bases between. Germline CDR1 reads MNHEY; CDR2 reads SMNVEV (reference sequence). The CDR3 is 13 residues long. CDR3 DNA: TGTGCCGGTTACCGGGCCCCATCCTACGAGCAGTACTTC. It codes for CAGYRAPSYEQYF.